The rows below give T cell receptor beta chains drawn from one sample of a study of blood T cells in healthy people across ages. TCRdb re-called the 5' RACE reads through MiXCR, storing one row per CDR3 protein. Among around 1,000,000 distinct CDR3 sequences listed, around 27% were seen once. These data also featured in a second study, about T cells of mothers and their children.

Sequencing was carried out using blood. The receptors derive from a girl aged 2-9 years in good health. CDR3s include the opening cysteine and the closing phenylalanine or tryptophan. A D gene is named only where the DNA matches it firmly. Clone size is given for some rows only: seen once, a few or many times, or a class if the clone is expanded.

v_call	d_call	clone_size	j_call	cdr3_nt	cdr3_aa
TRBV12-3/TRBV12-4	NA	NA	TRBJ1-2	TGTGCCAGTCGAGGTCAAGAAACGAATGGCTACACCTTC	CASRGQETNGYTF
TRBV5-1	NA	few	TRBJ2-2	TGCGCCAGCAGCTTTGGGGACAACACCGGGGAGCTGTTTTTT	CASSFGDNTGELFF
TRBV10-2	TRBD1	few	TRBJ1-2	TGCGCCAGCAGTAAGGACAGGGATCTTGGCTACACCTTC	CASSKDRDLGYTF
TRBV4-2	TRBD2	NA	TRBJ2-3	TGTGCCAGCAGCCAAGATAGCGGGGCGGGGACGCAGTATTTT	CASSQDSGAGTQYF
TRBV6-2/TRBV6-3	NA	NA	TRBJ2-1	TGTGCCAGCGCCGGAGGCGGAAAATCCTACAATGAGCAGTTCTTC	CASAGGGKSYNEQFF
TRBV7-9	TRBD1	NA	TRBJ1-4	TGTGCCAGCAGCTCGCGGACAGGGGGGCATGAAAAACTGTTTTTT	CASSSRTGGHEKLFF
TRBV4-1	NA	NA	TRBJ1-4	TGCGCCAGCAGCCAATCTCGGGACGCCGCTAATGAAAAACTGTTTTTT	CASSQSRDAANEKLFF
TRBV20-1	TRBD2	NA	TRBJ2-1	TGCAGTGCTCGTAATCTAGCGGGAGGCTACAATGAGCAGTTCTTC	CSARNLAGGYNEQFF
TRBV5-6	TRBD1	NA	TRBJ2-1	TGTGCCAGCAGCTTCACCGGGACAGGGGGCTTCAATGAGCAGTTCTTC	CASSFTGTGGFNEQFF
TRBV29-1	NA	NA	TRBJ2-7	TGCAGCGTTGAAGGGGACCGCCCTTACGAGCAGTACTTC	CSVEGDRPYEQYF
TRBV5-1	NA	NA	TRBJ1-2	TGCGCCAGCAGCTTGGATGGGCAGCCCGCCTATGGCTACACCTTC	CASSLDGQPAYGYTF
TRBV20-1	TRBD2	NA	TRBJ2-5	TGCAGTGCAGTATCTAGCGGGGCACTCTACGAGCAGCACTTC	CSAVSSGALYEQHF
TRBV24-1	TRBD1	few	TRBJ1-5	TGTGCCACCAGTGATGCAGACAGGGGGGGCAATCAGCCCCAGCATTTT	CATSDADRGGNQPQHF
TRBV4-1	NA	NA	TRBJ2-1	TGCGCCAGCCGAGGGGACCTTAGCTCCTACAATGAGCAGTTCTTC	CASRGDLSSYNEQFF
TRBV7-6	NA	NA	TRBJ2-1	TGTGCCAGCAGCCACCCGGGGACTCCAAATGAGCAGTTCTTC	CASSHPGTPNEQFF
TRBV2	NA	NA	TRBJ2-7	TGTGCCAGCAGTGCCCCTTCCTACGAGCAGTACTTC	CASSAPSYEQYF
TRBV28	TRBD1	NA	TRBJ2-3	TGTGCCAGCAGTTTCCCCACAGGGGGGAGTACAGATACGCAGTATTTT	CASSFPTGGSTDTQYF
TRBV28	NA	NA	TRBJ1-1	TGTGCCAGCAAACTAACTGAAGCTTTCTTT	CASKLTEAFF
TRBV12-3/TRBV12-4	NA	NA	TRBJ1-2	TGTGCCAGCTTCCATCCAGGAAACTATGGCTACACCTTC	CASFHPGNYGYTF
TRBV4-3	NA	once	TRBJ2-4	TGCGCCAGCAGCCATGCGACAGATAATTTCAAAAACATTCAGTACTTC	CASSHATDNFKNIQYF
TRBV4-3	NA	NA	TRBJ2-1	TGCGTCAGCAGCCAAGCTCCCCGCTCCGACAATGAGCAGTTCTTC	CVSSQAPRSDNEQFF
TRBV7-9	NA	few	TRBJ1-3	TGTGCCAGTCAGGCGTACTCTGGAAACACCATATATTTT	CASQAYSGNTIYF
TRBV29-1	NA	NA	TRBJ2-2	TGCAGCGTTACCAGTAAAAACACCGGGGAGCTGTTTTTT	CSVTSKNTGELFF
TRBV4-2	TRBD2	few	TRBJ2-1	TGTGCCAGCAGCCAATTTACTAGCGGGGGCGCGGAGCAGTTCTTC	CASSQFTSGGAEQFF
TRBV20-1	NA	NA	TRBJ2-3	TGCAGTGCTAGAGCCACGTCAGGTGTCCTGGATACGCAGTATTTT	CSARATSGVLDTQYF
TRBV7-8	NA	NA	TRBJ2-2	TGTGCCAGCAGCTTTAGGAGGGGAAGATCCGGGGAGCTGTTTTTT	CASSFRRGRSGELFF
TRBV28	TRBD2	few	TRBJ2-1	TGTGCCAGCAGCCCTTATAGCGGGCGGAACAATGAGCAGTTCTTC	CASSPYSGRNNEQFF
TRBV6-6	NA	NA	TRBJ1-1	TGTGCCAGCAGTTACTCGAGTATGAACACTGAAGCTTTCTTT	CASSYSSMNTEAFF
TRBV25-1	NA	few	TRBJ1-2	TGTGCCAGCAGTGATGTCACAGCCAAAACTAACTATGGCTACACCTTC	CASSDVTAKTNYGYTF
TRBV4-1	NA	few	TRBJ1-5	TGCGCCAGCAGCCAACGACAGGGCAATCAGCCCCAGCATTTT	CASSQRQGNQPQHF
TRBV12-3/TRBV12-4	NA	few	TRBJ2-1	TGTGCCAGCAGTTGGGGCGGCTCCTACAATGAGCAGTTCTTC	CASSWGGSYNEQFF
TRBV9	NA	NA	TRBJ2-5	TGTGCCAGCAGCACCGCTTGGGGAGAGACCCAGTACTTC	CASSTAWGETQYF
TRBV5-1	NA	once	TRBJ2-3	TGCGCCAGCAGCGTGACGGGAGCGACAAATCCGACAGATACGCAGTATTTT	CASSVTGATNPTDTQYF
TRBV20-1	NA	few	TRBJ1-1	TGCAGTGCTAGATGGCAGGGAGGAACAACTGAAGCTTTCTTT	CSARWQGGTTEAFF
TRBV2	NA	NA	TRBJ1-1	TGTGCCAGCAGTTTGGCTTTCTTT	CASSLAFF
TRBV3-1	NA	NA	TRBJ2-1	TGTGCCAGCAGCTGGCAGCGCAATGAGCAGTTCTTC	CASSWQRNEQFF
TRBV20-1	NA	NA	TRBJ2-5	TGCAGTGCCCTCAGGGGTAGCGGACAAGAGACCCAGTACTTC	CSALRGSGQETQYF